A selection of T cell receptor beta chains follows, all from one sample in a study of T cell responses to AZD1222 COVID-19 vaccine. Measured with immunoSEQ multiplex PCR; TCRdb has only the in-frame clones, and not every one. The data show 100,000 to 150,000 clones, with about 89% seen just once and around 10% held by the top ten. The sample in question was peripheral blood, obtained on day 0 of MenACWY control vaccination. The receptors were sampled from an adult in good health. The CDR3 runs from the conserved cysteine through the conserved F or W. The D gene is left open where the match is weak. Clone sizes are given selectively: once, few, many, or a class where the clone is expanded.

>TRBV10-1|NA|TRBD1|TRBJ1-6|16
CASRETGYTYNSPLHF
>TRBV18|NA|TRBD1|TRBJ2-7|13
CASSPQGAHEQYF
>TRBV11-2|NA|NA|TRBJ1-1|16
CASSLLQGSMNTEAFF
>TRBV15|NA|NA|TRBJ2-2|15
CATSREHGVTGELFF
>TRBV6-5|once|NA|TRBJ1-4|14
CATKNRAANEKLFF
>TRBV7-9|NA|TRBD1|TRBJ2-2|16
CASRFGQGRIAGELFF
>TRBV27|NA|TRBD1|TRBJ1-2|13
CASRDRGPLGYTF
>TRBV5-6|NA|NA|TRBJ2-1|14
CASSLVSFYNEQFF
>TRBV6-6|NA|TRBD2|TRBJ2-1|14
CASSRTSGRNEQFF
>TRBV11-1|NA|TRBD1|TRBJ2-2|15
CASSLRQGLTGELFF
>TRBV25-1|NA|NA|TRBJ1-2|16
CASSEFLGSFGYGYTF
>TRBV9|once|NA|TRBJ2-7|15
CASSVGEGSRGEQYF
>TRBV19|once|TRBD2|TRBJ2-1|17
CASSLTGGSGSRNEQFF